Following are 16 T cell receptor beta chains from one sample sequenced in a study of blood T cell repertoires in COVID-19. TCRdb keeps only in-frame clones here, not all; method: immunoSEQ multiplex PCR. The sample lists 330,000 or so clones, roughly 86% seen once, with roughly 9.9% in the top ten. Sequencing was performed on peripheral blood. The origin of the receptors is a man aged 25 to 40 with COVID-19, enrolled during active disease.

The chain has TRBV24-1 and TRBJ2-1; 7 nucleotides align to TRBD2. The V and J ends lost 0 bases and 8 bases, in that order; junction bases with no gene match: 9. This CDR3 is built from 16 residues. CDR1 KGHDR and CDR2 SFDVKD come from the germline V gene. The DNA of the CDR3 is TGTGCCACCAGTGATTTGCATACTAGCGTTGGGGATGAGCAGTTCTTC. This gives the protein CATSDLHTSVGDEQFF.

V gene TRBV14 combines with J gene TRBJ2-3, with 9 bases fitting TRBD2. After removal of 6 bases from V and 2 bases from J, the junction contained 6 bases not matched to a gene. CDR1 is SGHDN and CDR2 is FVKESK in the germline V gene. The CDR3 length is 15 residues. CDR3 nucleotides: TGTGCCAGCAGGCAACCTAGCGGGAACACAGATACGCAGTATTTT. The encoded protein is CASRQPSGNTDTQYF.

The V gene is TRBV7-3, the J gene TRBJ2-7, with TRBD2 as a possible D gene (6 bases). The CDR3 has 12 amino acids. The germline CDR1 and CDR2 sequences are SGHTA and FQGTGA. Trimming took off 2 bases at V and 5 bases at J, with 7 bases between the two ends. CDR3 in amino acids: CASSLGGDEQYF. The CDR3 DNA follows: TGTGCCAGCAGCTTAGGCGGGGACGAGCAGTACTTC.

The chain is built from TRBV5-1 and TRBJ2-5; a possible D gene is TRBD1 (5 bases). This CDR3 is built from 14 residues. The V gene lost 0 bases and the J gene lost 5 bases, with 11 bases spanning the gap. Germline V gene lookup returns CDR1 SGHRS and CDR2 YFSETQ. The CDR3 nucleotides read TGCGCCAGCAGCTTGGGACAGCTTGGGGAGACCCAGTACTTC. Protein: CASSLGQLGETQYF.

DNA of the CDR3: TGTGCCAGCAGTGCCAGGGCCAATTCACCCCTCCACTTT. It yields the protein CASSARANSPLHF. The chain employs TRBV12-3 or TRBV12-4 and TRBJ1-6; D may be TRBD1 (5 bases). The germline V and J ends were trimmed by 5 bases and 7 bases, with 9 bases remaining between them. The CDR3 length is 13 residues.

The rearrangement links TRBV27 to TRBJ1-4; 7 bases match TRBD1. J lost 8 bases, V lost 0 bases, and 15 bases had no gene match. The germline V gene encodes CDR1 MNHEY and CDR2 SMNVEV (reference sequence). The CDR3 consists of 18 residues. The CDR3 reads CASSLSWDSDNFWEKLFF. Written as DNA, the CDR3 is TGTGCCAGCAGTTTATCGTGGGACAGTGATAATTTTTGGGAAAAACTGTTTTTT.

The chain carries TRBV19 and TRBJ2-1; TRBD2 matches at 8 bases. The CDR3 totals 16 residues. V lost 2 bases and J lost 2; bases outside the gene matches: 5. CDR1 is LNHDA, CDR2 SQIVND, per germline (reference sequence). CDR3 nucleotide sequence: TGTGCCAGTAGTATACTAGCGGGCGGTGCCTACAATGAGCAGTTCTTC. It specifies CASSILAGGAYNEQFF.

The genes are TRBV19 and TRBJ2-3; 7 bases line up with TRBD1. V gave up 6 bases and J gave up 2 bases; unmatched junction bases: 8. This CDR3 has 15 amino acids. CDR1 LNHDA and CDR2 SQIVND come from the germline V gene (reference sequence). Here the CDR3 DNA reads TGTGCCAGTAGACAGGGGATGTCTTCCACAGATACGCAGTATTTT. Translating it yields CASRQGMSSTDTQYF.

This chain connects TRBV2 to TRBJ1-2; tentatively, D is TRBD1 (6 bases). Trimming removed 4 bases from V and 4 bases from J, with 16 bases in between. The CDR3 covers 15 residues. The germline V gene has CDR1 SNHLY and CDR2 FYNNEI. The CDR3 reads CASSVQLTGGYGYTF. CDR3 bases: TGTGCCAGCAGTGTCCAACTGACAGGCGGCTATGGCTACACCTTC.

The J gene is TRBJ2-1, the V gene TRBV20-1; a weak D match, TRBD1 (5 bases). The V end was cut by 2 bases, the J end by 7 bases, with 6 bases between. Germline lookup yields CDR1 DFQATT and CDR2 SNEGSKA (reference sequence). CDR3 length equals 11 residues. Here the CDR3 reads CSARKGNEQFF. The CDR3 bases are TGCAGTGCTAGAAAGGGGAATGAGCAGTTCTTC.

The chain recombines TRBV5-5 with TRBJ2-1; D is unclear. The CDR3 totals 15 residues. The germline V and J ends were trimmed by 2 bases and 5 bases, with 14 bases remaining between them. Germline assignment: CDR1 SGHKS and CDR2 YYEKEE (reference sequence). For the CDR3, the DNA is TGTGCCAGCAGCTTACAAGCTGACTCACACAATGAGCAGTTCTTC. Translation: CASSLQADSHNEQFF.

The chain uses TRBV21-1 and TRBJ2-3; the table's D call, TRBD2, has no DNA check behind it. TRBV21-1 is a known pseudogene. This CDR3 has 14 residues. The CDR3, as DNA: TGTGCCAGCAAAAAGGGGACGGGGGCAGATACGCAGTATTTT. It is translated as CASKKGTGADTQYF.

The CDR3 region has the DNA TGTGCCACCAGTGATTTGGCAGGGTGGGGCACAGATACGCAGTATTTT. Its translation: CATSDLAGWGTDTQYF. The chain is built from TRBV24-1 and TRBJ2-3, with TRBD1 as a possible D gene (5 bases). V shed 0 bases and J shed 1 base, with 10 bases lying between them. The CDR3 is made up of 16 amino acids. Germline CDR1 reads KGHDR; CDR2 reads SFDVKD.

The chain has TRBV4-2 and TRBJ1-4; D gene uncertain. The germline V gene has CDR1 LGHNA and CDR2 YNFKEQ. Deletions cut 4 bases from V and 8 bases from J, with 14 bases between. This CDR3 spans 14 amino acids. CDR3 DNA: TGTGCCAGCAGCCGCGGCGGATCGGAAGAAAAACTGTTTTTT. Amino acid sequence: CASSRGGSEEKLFF.

The CDR3 loop reads CASSSQLTGDIQYF. CDR3 nucleotide sequence: TGCGCCAGCAGCTCTCAATTGACAGGGGACATTCAGTACTTC. The chain recombines TRBV5-1 with TRBJ2-4, with 8 bases fitting TRBD1. The V gene's germline CDR1 is SGHRS and CDR2 YFSETQ. This CDR3 has 14 residues. J gave up 8 bases and V 3 bases, and 7 bases lay outside the gene matches.

The chain combines TRBV9 with TRBJ1-6; D possibly corresponds to TRBD1 (6 bases). This CDR3 region has 14 residues. CDR1 is SGDLS, CDR2 YYNGEE, per germline. Trimming pared 4 bases from V and 6 bases from J, leaving 11 bases between. The CDR3 here is CASSQDSSNSPLHF. CDR3 in DNA: TGTGCCAGCAGCCAGGACAGTTCTAATTCACCCCTCCACTTT.